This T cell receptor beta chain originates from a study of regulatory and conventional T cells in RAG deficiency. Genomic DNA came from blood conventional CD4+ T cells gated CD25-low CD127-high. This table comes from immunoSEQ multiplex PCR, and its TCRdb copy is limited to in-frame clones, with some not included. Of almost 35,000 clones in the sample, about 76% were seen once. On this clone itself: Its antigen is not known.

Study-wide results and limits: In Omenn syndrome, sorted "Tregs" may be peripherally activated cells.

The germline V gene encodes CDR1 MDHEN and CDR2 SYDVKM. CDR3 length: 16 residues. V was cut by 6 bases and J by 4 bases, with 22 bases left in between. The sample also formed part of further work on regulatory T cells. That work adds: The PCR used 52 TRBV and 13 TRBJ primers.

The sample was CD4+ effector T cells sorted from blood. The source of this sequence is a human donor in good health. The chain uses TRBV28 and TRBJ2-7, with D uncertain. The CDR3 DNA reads TGTGCCAGCAGCCCCCCCCGTCCTCGAGATGTATACGAGCAGTACTTC. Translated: CASSPPRPRDVYEQYF.